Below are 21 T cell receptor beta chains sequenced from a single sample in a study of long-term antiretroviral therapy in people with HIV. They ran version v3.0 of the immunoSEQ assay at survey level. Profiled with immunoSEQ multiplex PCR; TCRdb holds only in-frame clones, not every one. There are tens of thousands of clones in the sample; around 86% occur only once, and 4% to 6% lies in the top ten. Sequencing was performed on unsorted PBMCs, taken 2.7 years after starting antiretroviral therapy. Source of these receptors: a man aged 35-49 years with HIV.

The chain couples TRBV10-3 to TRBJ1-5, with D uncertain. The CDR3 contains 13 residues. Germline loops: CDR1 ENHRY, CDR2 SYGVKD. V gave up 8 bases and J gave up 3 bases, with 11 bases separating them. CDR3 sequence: CAISLTVNQPQHF. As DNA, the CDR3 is TGTGCCATCTCTCTAACGGTCAATCAGCCCCAGCATTTT.

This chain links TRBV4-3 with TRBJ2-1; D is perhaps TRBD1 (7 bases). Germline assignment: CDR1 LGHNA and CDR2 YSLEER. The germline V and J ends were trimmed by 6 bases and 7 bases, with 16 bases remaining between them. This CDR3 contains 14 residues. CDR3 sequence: CASSRQAGGNEQFF. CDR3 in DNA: TGCGCCAGCAGTCGGCAGGCAGGGGGGAATGAGCAGTTCTTC.

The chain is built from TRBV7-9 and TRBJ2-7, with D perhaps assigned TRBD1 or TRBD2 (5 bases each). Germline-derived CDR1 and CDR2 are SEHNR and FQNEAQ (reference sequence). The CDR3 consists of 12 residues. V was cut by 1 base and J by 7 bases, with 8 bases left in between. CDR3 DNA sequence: TGTGCCAGCAGCTTAGGGGGGTGGGAGCAGTACTTC. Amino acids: CASSLGGWEQYF.

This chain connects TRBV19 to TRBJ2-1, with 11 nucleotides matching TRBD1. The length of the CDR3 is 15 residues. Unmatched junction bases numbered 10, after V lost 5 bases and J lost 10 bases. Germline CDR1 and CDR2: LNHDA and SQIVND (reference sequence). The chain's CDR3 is CASSPRTGGSGEQFF. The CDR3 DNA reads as TGTGCCAGTAGTCCTAGGACAGGGGGCTCGGGGGAGCAGTTCTTC. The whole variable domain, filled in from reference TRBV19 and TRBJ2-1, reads DGGITQSPKYLFRKEGQNVTLSCEQNLNHDAMYWYRQDPGQGLRLIYYSQIVNDFQKGDIAEGYSVSREKKESFPLTVTSAQKNPTAFYLCASSPRTGGSGEQFFGPGTRLTVL.

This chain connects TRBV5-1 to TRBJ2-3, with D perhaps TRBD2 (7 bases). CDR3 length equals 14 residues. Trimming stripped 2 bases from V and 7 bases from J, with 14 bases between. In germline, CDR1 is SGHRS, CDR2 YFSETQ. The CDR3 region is CASSFEGGPNTQYF. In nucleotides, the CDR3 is TGCGCCAGCAGCTTTGAGGGGGGGCCTAATACGCAGTATTTT.

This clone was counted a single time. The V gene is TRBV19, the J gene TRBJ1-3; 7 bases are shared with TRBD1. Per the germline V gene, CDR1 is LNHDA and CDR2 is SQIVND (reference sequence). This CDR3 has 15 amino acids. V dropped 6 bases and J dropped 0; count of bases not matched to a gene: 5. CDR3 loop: CASSSTGDSGNTIYF. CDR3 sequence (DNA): TGTGCCAGTAGCTCCACAGGGGACTCTGGAAACACCATATATTTT.

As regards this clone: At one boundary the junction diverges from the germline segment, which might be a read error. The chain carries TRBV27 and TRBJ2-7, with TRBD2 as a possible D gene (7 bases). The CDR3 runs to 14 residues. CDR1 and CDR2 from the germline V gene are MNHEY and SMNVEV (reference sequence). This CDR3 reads CASSLSGGAHEQYF. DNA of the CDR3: TGTGCCAGCAGTCTATCTGGGGGGGCACACGAGCAGTACTTC.

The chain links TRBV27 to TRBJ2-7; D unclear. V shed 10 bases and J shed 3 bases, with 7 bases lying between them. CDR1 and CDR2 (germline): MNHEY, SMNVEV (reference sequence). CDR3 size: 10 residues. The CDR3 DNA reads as TGTGCCAACCTGGGCTACGAGCAGTACTTC. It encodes CANLGYEQYF.

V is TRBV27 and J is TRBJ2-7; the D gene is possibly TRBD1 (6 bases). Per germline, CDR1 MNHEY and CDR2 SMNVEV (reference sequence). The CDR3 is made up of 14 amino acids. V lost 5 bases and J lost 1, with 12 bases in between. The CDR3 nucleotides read TGTGCCAGCAGTCGGACAGAGTTTTCCTACGAGCAGTACTTC. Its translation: CASSRTEFSYEQYF.

The CDR3 region has the DNA TGTGCCAGCAGCCAACCACTACGGACAGGGTCTTCCTACGAGCAGTACTTC. This translates into CASSQPLRTGSSYEQYF. The rearrangement joins TRBV4-2 to TRBJ2-7; 8 nucleotides agree with TRBD1. This CDR3 is built from 17 residues. The trim removed 2 bases at V and 1 base at J, leaving 10 bases unmatched. Germline CDR1 is LGHNA and CDR2 is YNFKEQ.

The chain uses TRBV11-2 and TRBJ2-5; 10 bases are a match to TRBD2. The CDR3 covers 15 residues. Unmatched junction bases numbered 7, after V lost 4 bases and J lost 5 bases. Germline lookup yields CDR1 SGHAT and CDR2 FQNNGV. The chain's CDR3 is CASSSFPSGSETQYF. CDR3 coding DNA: TGTGCCAGCAGCTCTTTTCCTAGCGGGAGTGAGACCCAGTACTTC.

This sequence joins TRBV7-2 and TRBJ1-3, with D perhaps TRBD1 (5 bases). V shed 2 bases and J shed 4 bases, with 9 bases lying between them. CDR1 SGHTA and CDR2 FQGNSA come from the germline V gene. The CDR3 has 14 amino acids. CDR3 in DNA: TGTGCCAGCAGCTTAATGGGGCCGGGAAACACCATATATTTT. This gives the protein CASSLMGPGNTIYF.

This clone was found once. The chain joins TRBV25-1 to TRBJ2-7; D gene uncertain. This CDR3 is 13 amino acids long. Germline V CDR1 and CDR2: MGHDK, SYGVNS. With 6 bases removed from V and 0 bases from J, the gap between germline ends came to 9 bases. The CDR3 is CASRDDASYEQYF. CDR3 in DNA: TGTGCCAGCAGGGACGATGCCTCCTACGAGCAGTACTTC.

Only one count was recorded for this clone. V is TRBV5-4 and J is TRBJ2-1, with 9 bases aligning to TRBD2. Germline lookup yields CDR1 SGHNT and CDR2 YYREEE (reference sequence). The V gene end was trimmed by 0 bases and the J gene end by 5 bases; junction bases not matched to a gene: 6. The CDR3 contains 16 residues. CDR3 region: CASSLGGGGDHNEQFF. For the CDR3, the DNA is TGTGCCAGCAGCTTGGGAGGCGGGGGGGACCACAATGAGCAGTTCTTC.

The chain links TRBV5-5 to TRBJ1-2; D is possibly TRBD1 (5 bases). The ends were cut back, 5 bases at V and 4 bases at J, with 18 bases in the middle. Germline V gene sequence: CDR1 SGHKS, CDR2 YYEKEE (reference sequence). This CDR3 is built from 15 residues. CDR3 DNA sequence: TGTGCCAGCAGGCAGGGACTTTCCGAAGGCTATGGCTACACCTTC. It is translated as CASRQGLSEGYGYTF.

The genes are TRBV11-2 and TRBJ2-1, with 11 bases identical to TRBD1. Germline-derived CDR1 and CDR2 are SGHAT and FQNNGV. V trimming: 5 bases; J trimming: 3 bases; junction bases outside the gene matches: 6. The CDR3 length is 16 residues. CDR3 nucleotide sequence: TGTGCCAGCAGCCCCGCCGGGACAGGGGGCTACAATGAGCAGTTCTTC. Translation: CASSPAGTGGYNEQFF.

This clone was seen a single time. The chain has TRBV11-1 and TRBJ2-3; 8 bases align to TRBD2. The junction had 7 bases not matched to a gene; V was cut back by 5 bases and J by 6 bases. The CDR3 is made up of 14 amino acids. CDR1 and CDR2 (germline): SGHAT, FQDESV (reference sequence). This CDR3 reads CASSQTGGADTQYF. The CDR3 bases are TGTGCCAGCAGCCAGACGGGAGGGGCGGATACGCAGTATTTT. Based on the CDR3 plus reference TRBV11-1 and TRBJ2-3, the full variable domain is EAEVAQSPRYKITEKSQAVAFWCDPISGHATLYWYRQILGQGPELLVQFQDESVVDDSQLPKDRFSAERLKGVDSTLKIQPAELGDSAMYLCASSQTGGADTQYFGPGTRLTVL.

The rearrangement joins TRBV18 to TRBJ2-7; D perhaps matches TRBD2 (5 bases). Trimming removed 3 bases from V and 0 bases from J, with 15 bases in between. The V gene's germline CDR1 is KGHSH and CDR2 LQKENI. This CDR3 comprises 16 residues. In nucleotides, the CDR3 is TGTGCCAGCTCACCCCAGAATCCGGGAAGCTCCTACGAGCAGTACTTC. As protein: CASSPQNPGSSYEQYF.

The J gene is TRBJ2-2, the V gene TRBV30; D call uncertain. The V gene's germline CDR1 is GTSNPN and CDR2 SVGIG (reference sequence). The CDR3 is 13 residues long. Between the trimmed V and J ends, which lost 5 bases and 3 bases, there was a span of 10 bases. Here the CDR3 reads CAWGPGHTGELFF. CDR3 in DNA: TGTGCCTGGGGGCCAGGACACACCGGGGAGCTGTTTTTT.

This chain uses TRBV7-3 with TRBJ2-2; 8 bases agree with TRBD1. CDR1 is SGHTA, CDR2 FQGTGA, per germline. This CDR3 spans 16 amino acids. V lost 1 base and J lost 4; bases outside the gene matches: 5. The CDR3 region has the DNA TGTGCCAGCAGCTTAAACCCACAGGGGGGCACCGGGGAGCTGTTTTTT. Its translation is CASSLNPQGGTGELFF. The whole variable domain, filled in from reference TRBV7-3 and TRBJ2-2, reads GAGVSQTPSNKVTEKGKYVELRCDPISGHTALYWYRQSLGQGPEFLIYFQGTGAADDSGLPNDRFFAVRPEGSVSTLKIQRTERGDSAVYLCASSLNPQGGTGELFFGEGSRLTVL.

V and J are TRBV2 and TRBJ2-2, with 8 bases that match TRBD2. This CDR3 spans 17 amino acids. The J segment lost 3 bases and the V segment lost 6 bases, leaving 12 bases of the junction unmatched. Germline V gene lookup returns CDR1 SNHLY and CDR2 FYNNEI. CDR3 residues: CASSQRRAGGDTGELFF. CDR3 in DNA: TGTGCCAGCAGCCAAAGGAGGGCGGGGGGTGACACCGGGGAGCTGTTTTTT.